This is a list of T cell receptor beta chains from one sample in a study of T cells after posttransplantation cyclophosphamide. Measured with immunoSEQ multiplex PCR; TCRdb has only the in-frame clones, and not every one. Counted here are about 21,000 clones, about 86% occurring once; the ten biggest clones make up 2% to 2.5%. The sample in question was PBMCs, obtained roughly a year after allogeneic stem cell transplant with calcineurin inhibitor and methotrexate. Receptors were obtained from a female patient aged 30 to 40 who received an allogeneic stem cell transplant from an unrelated donor, was CMV-positive, and had acute and chronic GVHD. Part of the T cells may come from the graft donor. CDR3s include the opening cysteine and the closing phenylalanine or tryptophan. Each record gives: V gene, J gene, CDR3 protein.

>TRBV5-4|TRBJ1-4
CASSSRATGVNEKLFF
>TRBV6-1|TRBJ2-5
CASSVVAGGQETQYF
>TRBV5-1|TRBJ2-2
CASSLAPYGTGFDTGELFF
>TRBV18|TRBJ1-3
CASSPPPSSSGNTIYF
>TRBV11-3|TRBJ1-1
CASSLGGNTEAFF
>TRBV12-2|TRBJ1-1
CASIPNTDNTEAFF
>TRBV4-2|TRBJ1-1
CASSPVRTGGTEAFF
>TRBV28|TRBJ1-1
CASSLGDRGDTEAFF
>TRBV7-8|TRBJ1-4
CASSFKQGREKLFF
>TRBV19|TRBJ2-3
CASSAPWTSGTPDTQYF
>TRBV7-2|TRBJ2-7
CASQVMASYEQYF
>TRBV30|TRBJ2-3
CAWSVRADTQYF
>TRBV18|TRBJ2-3
CASSLWTSSDTQYF
>TRBV6-5|TRBJ1-1
CASSYGRDTEAFF
>TRBV28|TRBJ2-2
CASSLSDRYTGELFF
>TRBV11-2|TRBJ2-7
CASTRDTGLYEQYF
>TRBV6-1|TRBJ2-2
CASRKDIRTGELFF
>TRBV28|TRBJ1-1
CASSLVWLTGRGWNTEAFF
>TRBV19|TRBJ1-5
CASSIIAGAGLDQPQHF
>TRBV5-6|TRBJ1-2
CASSLLSGVNYGYTF
>TRBV19|TRBJ1-5
CASKGGKEQPQHF
>TRBV30|TRBJ1-5
CAWETGAGQPQHF
>TRBV6-5|TRBJ1-1
CASSTGQGSSEAFF
>TRBV10-2|TRBJ2-1
CASKNQGKGEQFF
>TRBV11-2|TRBJ2-2
CASSLGRRTNTGELFF
>TRBV5-1|TRBJ2-5
CASSPEMIQETQYF
>TRBV5-5|TRBJ1-5
CASSHEPGVQPQHF
>TRBV5-4|TRBJ1-1
CASSLRQQLSEAFF
>TRBV19|TRBJ1-1
CASSIGQGWTEAFF
>TRBV14|TRBJ2-1
CASTKGLAGPNEQFF
>TRBV19|TRBJ2-1
CASSIVLVGEQFF
>TRBV6-5|TRBJ2-1
CASSRQGANEQFF
>TRBV5-1|TRBJ1-3
CASSLFLGSGAGNTIYF
>TRBV10-3|TRBJ2-7
CAIRQEDSYEQYF
>TRBV27|TRBJ2-7
CASFSSSYEQYF
>TRBV4-1|TRBJ1-2
CASSRRQGGFIGYTF
>TRBV5-1|TRBJ1-4
CASSFADSTNEKLFF
>TRBV28|TRBJ2-3
CASSLLAGGADTQYF
>TRBV29-1|TRBJ2-7
CSVEGAVSYEQYF
>TRBV7-6|TRBJ2-1
CASSSATFDREMYNEQFF
>TRBV19|TRBJ1-5
CASSTGDRGLLQPQHF
>TRBV11-1|TRBJ2-1
CASSLDDTGGVDNEQFF
>TRBV5-6|TRBJ2-4
CASSPRGRSAKNIQYF
>TRBV6-1|TRBJ2-7
CASTLAYEQYF
>TRBV5-4|TRBJ2-1
CASSFDNNEQFF
>TRBV19|TRBJ1-3
CASRSTGTGVNTIYF
>TRBV29-1|TRBJ1-1
CSVHNRGSNTEAFF
>TRBV5-4|TRBJ1-2
CASSPPAGTGYYGYTF
>TRBV11-2|TRBJ2-1
CASSYRQGLAYEQFF
>TRBV7-9|TRBJ1-2
CASSLVTYRGDGYTF
>TRBV28|TRBJ2-5
CASSLTGLGGTQYF
>TRBV9|TRBJ2-7
CASSDSAGTRAYEQYF
>TRBV5-3|TRBJ2-3
CARSLERSCGGVLADTQYF
>TRBV11-1|TRBJ2-2
CASSSTSGRAGELFF
>TRBV4-1|TRBJ2-7
CASSGRGEQYF
>TRBV6-6|TRBJ1-1
CASSPGTGAAFF
>TRBV2|TRBJ1-5
CASSVTSTVSNQPQHF
>TRBV27|TRBJ2-7
CASSLGQTYEQYF
>TRBV9|TRBJ2-7
CASSVGLISYEQYF
>TRBV19|TRBJ1-1
CASMRGGTGNTEAFF